The 13 T cell receptor beta chains listed next were all sequenced from one sample in a study of graft-versus-host responses after intestinal transplantation. Clones were sequenced by immunoSEQ multiplex PCR, and TCRdb holds only the in-frame ones, with some missing. The sample holds 84,000 or so clones; roughly 84% are singletons and the top ten take about 8%. Their antigens remain unidentified. Specimen: unstimulated CD8+ T cells sorted from spleen or lymph node cells, collected before transplant. The receptor set was obtained from a human donor who was the organ donor for an intestinal transplant.

CDR3: CASSTKGSGTGRYNEQFF. CDR3 sequence (DNA): TGTGCCAGTAGTACAAAAGGCTCCGGGACGGGCCGCTACAATGAGCAGTTCTTC. This rearrangement joins TRBV19 to TRBJ2-1; possibly TRBD1 or TRBD2 for D (5 bases each). The CDR3 extends over 18 amino acids. Trimming removed 4 bases at V and 3 bases at J, with 22 bases between. CDR1 and CDR2 (germline): LNHDA, SQIVND (reference sequence).

The chain joins TRBV6-1 to TRBJ1-2; TRBD1 aligns across 7 bases. CDR1 is MNHNS and CDR2 is SASEGT in the germline V gene. V trimming: 4 bases; J trimming: 8 bases; junction bases outside the gene matches: 7. CDR3 size: 13 residues. The CDR3 DNA reads TGTGCCAGCAGTGCCACAGGGGCCGGGGGCTACACCTTC. Its protein product is CASSATGAGGYTF.

The rearrangement joins TRBV5-1 to TRBJ2-2; 7 bases line up with TRBD1. Losses at the gene ends were 0 bases for V and 1 base for J; bases not matched to a gene: 0. CDR1 SGHRS and CDR2 YFSETQ come from the germline V gene. CDR3 size: 15 residues. CDR3: CASSLGQGNTGELFF. In DNA, the CDR3 is TGCGCCAGCAGCTTGGGACAGGGGAACACCGGGGAGCTGTTTTTT.

This chain links TRBV6-1 with TRBJ2-3; 9 bases match TRBD2. CDR3 length: 15 amino acids. V lost 8 bases and J lost 6; bases outside the gene matches: 12. The germline gives CDR1 MNHNS, CDR2 SASEGT. The chain's CDR3 is CASQAYSGGRDTQYF. The CDR3 nucleotides read TGTGCCAGCCAGGCATATAGCGGGGGTCGGGATACGCAGTATTTT.

The V gene is TRBV28, the J gene TRBJ2-3; 8 positions agree with TRBD2. The CDR3 loop spans 15 amino acids. Germline CDR1 MDHEN, CDR2 SYDVKM. CDR3 sequence: CATGGGETSTDTQYF. CDR3 DNA sequence: TGTGCGACGGGGGGGGGTGAAACTAGCACAGATACGCAGTATTTT.

The gene calls are TRBV7-9 and TRBJ1-5; D perhaps matches TRBD1 (6 bases). V shed 4 bases and J shed 0 bases, with 16 bases lying between them. CDR1 is SEHNR, CDR2 FQNEAQ, per germline (reference sequence). The CDR3 contains 17 residues. The DNA for the CDR3 is TGTGCCAGCAGCTCAGCTAAGACAGGTCATAGCAATCAGCCCCAGCATTTT. It yields the protein CASSSAKTGHSNQPQHF.

The V call is TRBV5-8, the J call TRBJ2-7; 9 nucleotides agree with TRBD1. V was clipped by 4 bases and J by 1 base; unmatched bases: 21. The CDR3 spans 20 residues. Looked up from germline, CDR1 is SGHTS and CDR2 is YDEGEE. The CDR3 loop is CASSTRFHRGPRKTSYEQYF. Written as DNA, the CDR3 is TGTGCCAGCAGCACCAGGTTTCACAGGGGGCCAAGGAAAACTTCCTACGAGCAGTACTTC.

The V call is TRBV7-9, the J call TRBJ2-1, with D perhaps TRBD1 (5 bases). Trimming shortened V by 4 bases and J by 5 bases, and 15 bases separated the two germline ends. CDR1 SEHNR and CDR2 FQNEAQ come from the germline V gene (reference sequence). CDR3 length: 15 amino acids. The CDR3 nucleotides read TGTGCCAGCAGCTCGACAGATAGTCGGGACAATGAGCAGTTCTTC. Protein product: CASSSTDSRDNEQFF.

V and J are TRBV5-1 and TRBJ1-2, with no clear D. The germline CDR1 and CDR2 sequences are SGHRS and YFSETQ. CDR3 length equals 13 residues. Trimming shortened V by 2 bases and J by 4 bases, and 9 bases separated the two germline ends. The CDR3 DNA is TGCGCCAGCAGCTTCGGCCGGTCCTATGGCTACACCTTC. It encodes CASSFGRSYGYTF.

This chain connects TRBV6-6 to TRBJ2-1; D assignment may be TRBD1 or TRBD2 (5 bases each). Germline assignment: CDR1 MNHNY and CDR2 SVGAGI (reference sequence). The CDR3 loop spans 11 amino acids. The V end was cut by 4 bases, the J end by 10 bases, with 8 bases between. The chain's CDR3 is CASSLGTEQFF. The CDR3 DNA sequence: TGTGCCAGCAGTTTAGGGACGGAGCAGTTCTTC.

The chain uses TRBV19 and TRBJ1-1; a weak D match, TRBD1 (5 bases). This CDR3 is built from 13 residues. Trimming left V 3 bases short and J 1 base short, with 6 bases between. Germline V gene lookup returns CDR1 LNHDA and CDR2 SQIVND (reference sequence). In DNA, the CDR3 is TGTGCCAGTAGTATGGGGCCGAACACTGAAGCTTTCTTT. As protein: CASSMGPNTEAFF.

The rearrangement joins TRBV5-5 to TRBJ2-1; the match to TRBD1 covers 8 bases. CDR1 SGHKS and CDR2 YYEKEE come from the germline V gene (reference sequence). The CDR3 has 16 amino acids. The V gene end was trimmed by 3 bases and the J gene end by 4 bases; junction bases not matched to a gene: 9. This CDR3 is CASSWVRTGLYNEQFF. The CDR3 DNA reads as TGTGCCAGCAGCTGGGTTCGGACAGGGTTATACAATGAGCAGTTCTTC.

The gene calls are TRBV6-5 and TRBJ2-2; possibly TRBD1 or TRBD2 for D (6 bases each). Deletions cut 4 bases from V and 5 bases from J, with 14 bases between. CDR1 and CDR2 (germline): MNHEY, SVGAGI. The CDR3 has 15 residues. CDR3 residues: CASSFDLGGTGELFF. CDR3 DNA: TGTGCCAGCAGTTTCGACTTAGGGGGGACCGGGGAGCTGTTTTTT.